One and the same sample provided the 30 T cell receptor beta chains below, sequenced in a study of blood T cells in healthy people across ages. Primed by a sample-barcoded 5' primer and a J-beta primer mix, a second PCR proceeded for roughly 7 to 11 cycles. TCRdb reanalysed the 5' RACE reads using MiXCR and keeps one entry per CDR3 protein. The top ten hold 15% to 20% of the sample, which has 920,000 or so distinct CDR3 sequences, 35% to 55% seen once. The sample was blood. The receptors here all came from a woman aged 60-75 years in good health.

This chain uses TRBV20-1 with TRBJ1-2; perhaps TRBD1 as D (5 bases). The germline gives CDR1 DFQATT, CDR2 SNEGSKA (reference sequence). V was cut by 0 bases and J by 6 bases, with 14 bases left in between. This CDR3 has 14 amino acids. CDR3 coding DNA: TGCAGTGCTAGAGATTTCGGGGGGATAGATGGCTACACCTTC. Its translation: CSARDFGGIDGYTF.

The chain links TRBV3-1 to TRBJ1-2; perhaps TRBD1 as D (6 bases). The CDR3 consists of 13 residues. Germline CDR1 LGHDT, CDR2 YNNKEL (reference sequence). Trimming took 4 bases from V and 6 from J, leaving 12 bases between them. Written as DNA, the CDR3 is TGTGCCAGCAGCCGAAGACAGGACGATGGCTACACCTTC. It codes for CASSRRQDDGYTF.

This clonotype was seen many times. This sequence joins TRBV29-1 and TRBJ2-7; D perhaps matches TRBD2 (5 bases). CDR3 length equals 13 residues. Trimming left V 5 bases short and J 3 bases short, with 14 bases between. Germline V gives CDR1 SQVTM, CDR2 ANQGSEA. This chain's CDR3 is CSVPSNRDYEQYF. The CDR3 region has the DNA TGCAGCGTTCCCTCGAACCGGGACTACGAGCAGTACTTC.

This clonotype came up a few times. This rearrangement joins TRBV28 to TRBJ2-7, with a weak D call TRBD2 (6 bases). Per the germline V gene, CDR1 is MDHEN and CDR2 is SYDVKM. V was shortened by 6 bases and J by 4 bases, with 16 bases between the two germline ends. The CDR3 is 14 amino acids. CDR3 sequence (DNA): TGTGCCAGCAGGACCGGGAGAGAAGAATACGAGCAGTACTTC. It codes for CASRTGREEYEQYF. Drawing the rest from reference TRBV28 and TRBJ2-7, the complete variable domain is DVKVTQSSRYLVKRTGEKVFLECVQDMDHENMFWYRQDPGLGLRLIYFSYDVKMKEKGDIPEGYSVSREKKERFSLILESASTNQTSMYLCASRTGREEYEQYFGPGTRLTVT.

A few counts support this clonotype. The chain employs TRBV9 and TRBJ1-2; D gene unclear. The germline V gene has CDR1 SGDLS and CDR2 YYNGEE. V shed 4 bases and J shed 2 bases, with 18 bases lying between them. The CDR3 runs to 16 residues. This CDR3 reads CASSPRPGVTNYGYTF. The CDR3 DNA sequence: TGTGCCAGCAGCCCCCGTCCGGGTGTTACCAACTATGGCTACACCTTC.

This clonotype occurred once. The DNA of the CDR3 is TGTGCCAGCAGCCCCTCGGTCAGGGGGGGTGAGCAGTTCTTC. Encoded protein: CASSPSVRGGEQFF. This rearrangement joins TRBV6-1 to TRBJ2-1; D is possibly TRBD1 or TRBD2 (7 bases each). CDR3 length equals 14 residues. Per germline, CDR1 MNHNS and CDR2 SASEGT. Deletions cut 6 bases from V and 9 bases from J, with 18 bases between.

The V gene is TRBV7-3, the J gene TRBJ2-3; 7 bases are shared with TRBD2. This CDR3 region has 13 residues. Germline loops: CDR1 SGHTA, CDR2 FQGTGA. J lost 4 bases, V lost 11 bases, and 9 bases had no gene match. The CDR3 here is CASGARGADTQYF. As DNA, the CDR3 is TGTGCCTCCGGGGCCCGGGGGGCAGATACGCAGTATTTT. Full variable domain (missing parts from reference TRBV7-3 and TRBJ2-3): GAGVSQTPSNKVTEKGKYVELRCDPISGHTALYWYRQSLGQGPEFLIYFQGTGAADDSGLPNDRFFAVRPEGSVSTLKIQRTERGDSAVYLCASGARGADTQYFGPGTRLTVL.

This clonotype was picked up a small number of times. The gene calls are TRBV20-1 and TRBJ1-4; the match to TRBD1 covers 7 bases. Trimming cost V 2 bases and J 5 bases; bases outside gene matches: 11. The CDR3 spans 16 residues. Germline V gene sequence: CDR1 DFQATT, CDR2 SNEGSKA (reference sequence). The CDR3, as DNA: TGCAGTGCTAGAAAACTACCGGGACAGAGAAATGAAAAACTGTTTTTT. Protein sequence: CSARKLPGQRNEKLFF.

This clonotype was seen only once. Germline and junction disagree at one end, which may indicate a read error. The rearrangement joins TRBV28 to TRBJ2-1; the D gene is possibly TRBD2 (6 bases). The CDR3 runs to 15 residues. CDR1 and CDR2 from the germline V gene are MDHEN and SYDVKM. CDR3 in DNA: TGTGCCAGCAAAGGATTGCGGGGCTCCTACGATGAGCAGTTCTTC. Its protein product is CASKGLRGSYDEQFF.

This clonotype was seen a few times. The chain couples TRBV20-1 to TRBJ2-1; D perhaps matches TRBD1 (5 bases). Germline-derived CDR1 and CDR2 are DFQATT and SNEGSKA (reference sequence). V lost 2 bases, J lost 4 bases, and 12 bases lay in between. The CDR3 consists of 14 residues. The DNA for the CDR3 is TGCAGTGCTAGATCTTGGCAGGGTTACAATGAGCAGTTCTTC. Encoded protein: CSARSWQGYNEQFF.

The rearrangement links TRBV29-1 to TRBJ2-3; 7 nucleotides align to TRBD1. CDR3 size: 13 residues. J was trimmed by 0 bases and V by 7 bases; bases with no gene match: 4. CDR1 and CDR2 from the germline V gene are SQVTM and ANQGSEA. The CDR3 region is CSAATGSTDTQYF. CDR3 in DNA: TGCAGCGCTGCGACAGGGAGCACAGATACGCAGTATTTT.

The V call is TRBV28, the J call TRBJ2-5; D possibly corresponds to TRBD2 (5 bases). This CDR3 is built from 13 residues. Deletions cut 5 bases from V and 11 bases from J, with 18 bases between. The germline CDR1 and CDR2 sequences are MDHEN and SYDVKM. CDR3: CASSVSGRDEQYF. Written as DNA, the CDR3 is TGTGCCAGCAGTGTAAGTGGGAGAGATGAGCAGTACTTC.

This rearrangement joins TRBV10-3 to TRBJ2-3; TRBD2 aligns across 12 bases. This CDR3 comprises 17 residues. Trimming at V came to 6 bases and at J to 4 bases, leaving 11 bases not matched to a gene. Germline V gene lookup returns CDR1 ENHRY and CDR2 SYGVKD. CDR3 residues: CAISARATSGSPDTQYF. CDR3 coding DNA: TGTGCCATCAGCGCCCGGGCGACTAGCGGGAGCCCAGATACGCAGTATTTT.

CDR3 sequence (DNA): TGTGCCAGCAGTGGGGACCGAGTAAAAGCCAACGTCCTGACTTTC. Its protein product is CASSGDRVKANVLTF. The chain employs TRBV2 and TRBJ2-6; D assignment may be TRBD1 or TRBD2 (5 bases each). Germline-derived CDR1 and CDR2 are SNHLY and FYNNEI. This CDR3 comprises 15 residues. V was pared by 4 bases and J by 7 bases, with 14 bases between.

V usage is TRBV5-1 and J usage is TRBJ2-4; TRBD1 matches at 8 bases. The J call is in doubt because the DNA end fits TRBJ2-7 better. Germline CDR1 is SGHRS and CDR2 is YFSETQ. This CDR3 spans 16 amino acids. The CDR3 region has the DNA TGCGCCAGCAGCTTGGCCATAAGGACAGGGCGCTACGAGCAGTACTTC. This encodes CASSLAIRTGRYEQYF.

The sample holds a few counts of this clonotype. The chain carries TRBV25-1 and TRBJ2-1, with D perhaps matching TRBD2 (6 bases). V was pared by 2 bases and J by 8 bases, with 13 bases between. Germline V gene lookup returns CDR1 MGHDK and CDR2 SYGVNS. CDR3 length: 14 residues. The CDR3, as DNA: TGTGCCAGCAGTGAACTGGCGGAGGGGTATGAGCAGTTCTTC. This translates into CASSELAEGYEQFF.

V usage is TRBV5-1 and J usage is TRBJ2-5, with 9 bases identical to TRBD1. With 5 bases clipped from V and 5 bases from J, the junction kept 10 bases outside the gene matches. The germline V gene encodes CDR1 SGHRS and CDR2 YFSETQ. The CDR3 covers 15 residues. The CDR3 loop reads CASSIHGTGLETQYF. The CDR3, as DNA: TGCGCCAGCAGTATTCACGGGACAGGGCTGGAGACCCAGTACTTC.

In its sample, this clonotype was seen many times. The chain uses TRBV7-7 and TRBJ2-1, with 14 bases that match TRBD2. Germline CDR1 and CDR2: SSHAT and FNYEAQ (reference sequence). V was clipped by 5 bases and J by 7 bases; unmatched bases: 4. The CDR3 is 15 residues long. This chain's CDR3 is CASSRGTSGSNEQFF. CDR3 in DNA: TGTGCCAGCAGCCGTGGGACTAGCGGGAGTAATGAGCAGTTCTTC.

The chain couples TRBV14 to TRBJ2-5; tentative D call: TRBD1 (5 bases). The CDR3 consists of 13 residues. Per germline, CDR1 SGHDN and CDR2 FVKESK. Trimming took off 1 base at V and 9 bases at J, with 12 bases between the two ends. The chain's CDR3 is CASSQVTGRAQYF. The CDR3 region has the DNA TGTGCCAGCAGCCAAGTTACAGGAAGGGCCCAGTACTTC.

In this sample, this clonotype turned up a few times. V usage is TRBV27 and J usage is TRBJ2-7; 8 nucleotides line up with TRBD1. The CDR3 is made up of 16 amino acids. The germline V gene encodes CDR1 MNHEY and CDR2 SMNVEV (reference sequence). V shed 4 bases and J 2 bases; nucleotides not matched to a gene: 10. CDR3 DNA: TGTGCCAGCAGTTCCTCGACAGGGGCGCTAACCTACGAGCAGTACTTC. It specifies CASSSSTGALTYEQYF.

CDR3 nucleotides: TGCAGTGCTAGAGACCCCGGGATTAGCTCCTACGAGCAGTACTTC. The encoded protein is CSARDPGISSYEQYF. The V gene is TRBV20-1, the J gene TRBJ2-7, with TRBD2 as a possible D gene (5 bases). CDR3 length: 15 amino acids. V lost 0 bases, J lost 0 bases, and 12 bases lay in between. Germline V CDR1 and CDR2: DFQATT, SNEGSKA (reference sequence).

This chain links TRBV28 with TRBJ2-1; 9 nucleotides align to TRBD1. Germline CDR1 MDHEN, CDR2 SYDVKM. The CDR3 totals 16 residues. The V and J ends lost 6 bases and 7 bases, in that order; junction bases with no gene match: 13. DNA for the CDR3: TGTGCCAGCAGCCCACTCGGGACAGGGAGCGAGAATGAGCAGTTCTTC. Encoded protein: CASSPLGTGSENEQFF.

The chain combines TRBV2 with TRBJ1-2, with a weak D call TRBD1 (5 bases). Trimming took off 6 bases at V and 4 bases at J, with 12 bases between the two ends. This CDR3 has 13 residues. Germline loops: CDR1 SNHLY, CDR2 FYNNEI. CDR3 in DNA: TGTGCCAGCAGACTATCGGGGGGCTATGGCTACACCTTC. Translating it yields CASRLSGGYGYTF.

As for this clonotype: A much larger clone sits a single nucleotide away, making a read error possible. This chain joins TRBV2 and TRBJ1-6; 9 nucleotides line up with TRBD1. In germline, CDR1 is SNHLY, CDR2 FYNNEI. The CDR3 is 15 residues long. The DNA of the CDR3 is TGTGCCAGCAGCCAAGGACAGGGGTATAGTTCACCCCACCACTTT. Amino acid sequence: CASSQGQGYSSPHHF.

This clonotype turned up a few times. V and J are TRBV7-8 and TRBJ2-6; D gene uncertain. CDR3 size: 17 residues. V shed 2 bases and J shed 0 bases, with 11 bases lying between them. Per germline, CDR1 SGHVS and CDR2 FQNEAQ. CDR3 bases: TGTGCCAGCAGCTTATGGGTCAGAACCTCTGGGGCCAACGTCCTGACTTTC. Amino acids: CASSLWVRTSGANVLTF. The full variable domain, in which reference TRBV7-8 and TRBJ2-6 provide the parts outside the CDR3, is GAGVSQSPRYKVAKRGQDVALRCDPISGHVSLFWYQQALGQGPEFLTYFQNEAQLDKSGLPSDRFFAERPEGSVSTLKIQRTQQEDSAVYLCASSLWVRTSGANVLTFGAGSRLTVL.

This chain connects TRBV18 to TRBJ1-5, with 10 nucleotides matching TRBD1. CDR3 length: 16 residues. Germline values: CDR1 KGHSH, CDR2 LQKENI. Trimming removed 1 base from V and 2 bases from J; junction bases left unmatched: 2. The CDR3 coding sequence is TGTGCCAGCTCACCACTGGGGACAGGGGGCAATCAGCCCCAGCATTTT. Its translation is CASSPLGTGGNQPQHF.

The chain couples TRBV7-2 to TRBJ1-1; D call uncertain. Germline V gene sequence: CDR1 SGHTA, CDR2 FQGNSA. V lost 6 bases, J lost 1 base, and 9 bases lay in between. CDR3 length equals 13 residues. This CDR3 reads CASRSKGNTEAFF. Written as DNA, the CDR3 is TGTGCCAGCAGGTCCAAGGGGAACACTGAAGCTTTCTTT. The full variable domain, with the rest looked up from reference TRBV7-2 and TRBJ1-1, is GAGVSQSPSNKVTEKGKDVELRCDPISGHTALYWYRQSLGQGLEFLIYFQGNSAPDKSGLPSDRFSAERTGGSVSTLTIQRTQQEDSAVYLCASRSKGNTEAFFGQGTRLTVV.

CDR3 sequence reads: CSVEESGYGKYF. CDR3 DNA: TGCAGCGTTGAGGAGTCGGGTTACGGGAAGTATTTT. This chain joins TRBV29-1 and TRBJ2-3, with D possibly being TRBD2 (5 bases). Germline loops: CDR1 SQVTM, CDR2 ANQGSEA. Trimming stripped 3 bases from V and 13 bases from J, with 17 bases between. The CDR3 has 12 amino acids.

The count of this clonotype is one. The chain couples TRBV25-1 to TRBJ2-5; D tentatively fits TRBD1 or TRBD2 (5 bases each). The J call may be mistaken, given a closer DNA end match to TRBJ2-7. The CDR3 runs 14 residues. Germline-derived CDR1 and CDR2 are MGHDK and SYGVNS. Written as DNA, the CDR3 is TGTGCCAGCAGAGCCCCCGGGACGACACTCGAGCAGTACTTC. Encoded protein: CASRAPGTTLEQYF.

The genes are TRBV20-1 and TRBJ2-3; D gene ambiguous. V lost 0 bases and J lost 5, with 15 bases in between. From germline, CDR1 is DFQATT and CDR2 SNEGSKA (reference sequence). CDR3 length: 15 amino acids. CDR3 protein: CSARDGNGAGDTQYF. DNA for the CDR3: TGCAGTGCTAGAGATGGCAATGGAGCAGGAGATACGCAGTATTTT.